The present entry profiles one TCR beta chain with its context. Its cognate antigen is unknown. 13 Jbeta primers and 60 Vbeta primers were used for the PCR. Repertoires were generated with immunoSEQ multiplex PCR, while TCRdb's copy carries only in-frame clones and drops some. The table shows about 150,000 clones, with over 60% occurring only once. This record belongs to a study of cytomegalovirus exposure and HLA in healthy donors. Study-wide results and limits: The analysis excluded some indistinguishable V segments, including TRBV6-2 and TRBV6-3. Confirmation in vitro established that a few CMV-associated chains were specific for CMV antigens. TCR beta chain V- and J-gene trimming was linked, in a later analysis, to a missense variant in DCLRE1C. It was in a later analysis that TCR association rates were seen to vary by HLA locus, highest for DRB1 and lowest for HLA-C.

Germline V gene data show CDR1 as SGHRS and CDR2 as YFSETQ. Trimming took off 0 bases at V and 3 bases at J, with 9 bases between the two ends. This CDR3 spans 14 amino acids. The chain uses TRBV5-1 and TRBJ1-1; possibly TRBD1 for D (6 bases). Input material: PBMCs. The source of this sequence is a woman under 30 in good health and CMV-seronegative. The CDR3: CASSLVAGDTEAFF. Written as DNA, the CDR3 is TGCGCCAGCAGCTTGGTAGCAGGGGACACTGAAGCTTTCTTT.